The rows below give T cell receptor beta chains drawn from one sample of a study of identical twins. TCRdb re-called the 5' RACE reads through MiXCR, storing one row per CDR3 protein. This sample carries approximately 530,000 distinct CDR3 sequences, 20% to 25% of them seen once, and the ten largest clones take roughly 0.5%. Separately, the same data were catalogued under a study of yellow fever vaccine responses in identical twins.

The sequencing input was CD4+ T cells sorted from blood. The receptor source for this set is a woman younger than 35 in good health. Each CDR3 is given with its conserved first and last residue. D genes are given only for firm matches. Rows may omit the clone size; those that give it use once, few, many or a size class.

NA	TRBJ1-5	TRBV28	few	TGTGCCAGCACCTCAGCGGGGGGCCCTCAGCCCCAGCATTTT	CASTSAGGPQPQHF
TRBD2	TRBJ2-5	TRBV7-9	NA	TGTGCCAGCAGCTCCCCGGGACTAGCGGGAGTGGCGGAGACCCAGTACTTC	CASSSPGLAGVAETQYF
NA	TRBJ2-2	TRBV12-3/TRBV12-4	few	TGTGCCAGCAGTTTACGTAACAGGAAAGGAACCGGGGAGCTGTTTTTT	CASSLRNRKGTGELFF
TRBD2	TRBJ2-1	TRBV20-1	NA	TGCAGTGGACTAGCGGGAGGATATAACAATGAGCAGTTCTTC	CSGLAGGYNNEQFF
TRBD2	TRBJ2-4	TRBV4-1	few	TGCGCCAGCAGCCCAGGACTAGCGGGAGGCCCACTGGCCAAAAACATTCAGTACTTC	CASSPGLAGGPLAKNIQYF
TRBD1	TRBJ1-2	TRBV5-1	few	TGCGCCAGCAGCTTGACCGCCTCAGGGGGCACCTATGGCTACACCTTC	CASSLTASGGTYGYTF
NA	TRBJ2-3	TRBV20-1	NA	TGCAGTGCCACCCCAGGACAGAACACAGATACGCAGTATTTT	CSATPGQNTDTQYF
TRBD1	TRBJ2-5	TRBV7-9	NA	TGTGCCAGCAGCTTAGCGGACAGGGGCCAAGAGACCCAGTACTTC	CASSLADRGQETQYF
NA	TRBJ2-1	TRBV7-2	few	TGTGCCAGCAGCTTAGAACACAGCTCCTACAATGAGCAGTTCTTC	CASSLEHSSYNEQFF
TRBD2	TRBJ2-3	TRBV19	NA	TGTGCCAGTAGACCGGGACTAGCGGGAGGAATAACAGATACGCAGTATTTT	CASRPGLAGGITDTQYF
NA	TRBJ2-5	TRBV24-1	few	TGTGCCACCAGTGATTTGGGAGATAAAGAGACCCAGTACTTC	CATSDLGDKETQYF
TRBD1	TRBJ1-1	TRBV10-3	few	TGTGCCATCAGTCAGGGACAGGGGAAGACTGAAGCTTTCTTT	CAISQGQGKTEAFF
TRBD2	TRBJ2-1	TRBV6-1	NA	TGTGTCTCCTTCCGTGCGGGAGACAATGAGCAGTTCTTC	CVSFRAGDNEQFF
NA	TRBJ2-1	TRBV29-1	few	TGCAGCGTTGAAGGGAACAGGGTAGGCTACAATGAGCAGTTCTTC	CSVEGNRVGYNEQFF
TRBD2	TRBJ2-3	TRBV4-1	NA	TGCGCCAGCAGCCAAGGGGCGGCTAGCGGGGTCCCCCCGGGGGCAGATACGCAGTATTTT	CASSQGAASGVPPGADTQYF
NA	TRBJ2-3	TRBV5-1	NA	TGCGCCAGCAGCTTGGTGGGGTACAATAATCCTAGCACAGATACGCAGTATTTT	CASSLVGYNNPSTDTQYF
TRBD2	TRBJ2-3	TRBV20-1	NA	TGCAGTGCTAGAGGGACTAGCGGGAGATTAACAGATACGCAGTATTTT	CSARGTSGRLTDTQYF
NA	TRBJ1-2	TRBV18	NA	TGTGCCAGCTCACCGATGGGGAGTAACTATGGCTACACCTTC	CASSPMGSNYGYTF
NA	TRBJ2-7	TRBV11-3	few	TGTGCCAGCAGCTTAGTAGGGAAAGGGACCTACGAGCAGTACTTC	CASSLVGKGTYEQYF
TRBD1	TRBJ1-1	TRBV19	NA	TGTGCCAGCGGACAGGGGGCTGAAGCTTTCTTT	CASGQGAEAFF
NA	TRBJ2-1	TRBV5-1	NA	TGCGCCAGCAGCTTGGTCCGTGAGCAGTTCTTC	CASSLVREQFF
NA	TRBJ2-1	TRBV20-1	NA	TGCAGTGCTGGACGGAATTACAATGAGCAGTTCTTC	CSAGRNYNEQFF
TRBD2	TRBJ2-5	TRBV2	few	TGTGCCAGCCGTGCCGGACTAGCGGCTATATTCCAAGAGACCCAGTACTTC	CASRAGLAAIFQETQYF
TRBD2	TRBJ2-2	TRBV12-3/TRBV12-4	many	TGTGCCAGCAGTTTCAGCGGGACGAACACCGGGGAGCTGTTTTTT	CASSFSGTNTGELFF
NA	TRBJ2-2	TRBV24-1	NA	TGTGCCACCAGCGAGACCCAATCTACCGGGGAGCTGTTTTTT	CATSETQSTGELFF
NA	TRBJ1-2	TRBV20-1	many	TGCAGTGCTAGACGAGAGGGGGGGAACTATGGCTACACCTTC	CSARREGGNYGYTF
NA	TRBJ1-4	TRBV12-3/TRBV12-4	few	TGTGCCAGCAGTTTATTCAGGGGCACGAATGAAAAACTGTTTTTT	CASSLFRGTNEKLFF
NA	TRBJ2-7	TRBV9	NA	TGTGCCAGCAGCGTAGGCAACCACAACTACGAGCAGTACTTC	CASSVGNHNYEQYF
TRBD2	TRBJ2-3	TRBV20-1	NA	TGCAGTGCTAGCGCGACGGGGGGTACAGATACGCAGTATTTT	CSASATGGTDTQYF
TRBD1	TRBJ1-5	TRBV12-3/TRBV12-4	NA	TGTGCCAGCAGTTTGACAGGGTATCAGCCCCAGCATTTT	CASSLTGYQPQHF
NA	TRBJ2-7	TRBV27	NA	TGTGCCAGCAGTTCCCGGTTACTCGAGCAGTACTTC	CASSSRLLEQYF
NA	TRBJ2-1	TRBV5-1	NA	TGCGCCAGCAGCCCCATTTTTTTTAGCGGACGACCCTCGACGGGCTCCTACAATGAGCAGTTCTTC	CASSPIFFSGRPSTGSYNEQFF
TRBD1	TRBJ2-5	TRBV5-1	NA	TGCGCCAGCAGGACTGCCGGGACAGGGGTAGAGACCCAGTACTTC	CASRTAGTGVETQYF
TRBD1	TRBJ1-3	TRBV7-6	few	TGTGCCAGCAGCGCACAGGGGGTAGGGGACACCATATATTTT	CASSAQGVGDTIYF
NA	TRBJ2-1	TRBV18	NA	TGTGCCAGCTCACAAGACTTATTGTGGCCCAATGAGCAGTTCTTC	CASSQDLLWPNEQFF
TRBD1	TRBJ1-2	TRBV19	NA	TGTGCCAGTAGCACCGGGACAGTGGGATACTATGGCTACACCTTC	CASSTGTVGYYGYTF
TRBD1	TRBJ2-3	TRBV27	NA	TGTGCCAGCAAAACAGGGGCCAGCACAGATACGCAGTATTTT	CASKTGASTDTQYF
NA	TRBJ2-1	TRBV29-1	many	TGCAGCGTTAAACCCGGGACTGTGGGTGAGCAGTTCTTC	CSVKPGTVGEQFF
NA	TRBJ2-1	TRBV28	few	TGTGCCAGCAGTCCGGCTCTAGGAGTGTTCAATGAGCAGTTCTTC	CASSPALGVFNEQFF
NA	TRBJ1-2	TRBV2	NA	TGTGCCAGCAGGGACTTGGACAGAAACTATGGCTACACCTTC	CASRDLDRNYGYTF
NA	TRBJ1-1	TRBV11-2	NA	TGTGCCAGCAGCCTGGGGGGGCTTAGCACTGAAGCTTTCTTT	CASSLGGLSTEAFF
NA	TRBJ1-6	TRBV10-2	few	TGCGCCAGCAAAATGGACCAGGGTTATAATTCACCCCTCCACTTT	CASKMDQGYNSPLHF
TRBD2	TRBJ2-1	TRBV11-2	NA	TGTGCCAGCAGCATCCGGACTAGCGGGATGTCCTACAATGAGCAGTTCTTC	CASSIRTSGMSYNEQFF
TRBD2	TRBJ2-2	TRBV20-1	few	TGCAGTGCAACCACTAGCGCGAACACCGGGGAGCTGTTTTTT	CSATTSANTGELFF
NA	TRBJ2-5	TRBV18	NA	TGTGCCAGCTCACCAACGTACCAAGAGACCCAGTACTTC	CASSPTYQETQYF
NA	TRBJ2-3	TRBV25-1	NA	TGTGCCAGCAGTGAATATAGAGGGAGTACAGATACGCAGTATTTT	CASSEYRGSTDTQYF
NA	TRBJ2-2	TRBV10-3	NA	TGTGCCATCACTCCCGGGATTCCCACCGGGGAGCTGTTTTTT	CAITPGIPTGELFF
TRBD2	TRBJ2-7	TRBV10-3	NA	TGTGCCATCAGTGACCGGACTAGCGGCTACGAGCAGTACTTC	CAISDRTSGYEQYF
TRBD1	TRBJ2-3	TRBV24-1	many	TGTGCCACCTCCAGGACAGGGACAGATACGCAGTATTTT	CATSRTGTDTQYF
TRBD1	TRBJ2-1	TRBV6-2/TRBV6-3	few	TGTGCCAGCAGTTACGGGCAGGGGGTTTACAATGAGCAGTTCTTC	CASSYGQGVYNEQFF
NA	TRBJ2-1	TRBV5-1	NA	TGCGCCAGCAGTAGGAGGACCACAGGCAATGAGCAGTTCTTC	CASSRRTTGNEQFF
NA	TRBJ1-1	TRBV5-1	few	TGCGCCAGCAGCTCAGGGTTCGTTAACACTGAAGCTTTCTTT	CASSSGFVNTEAFF
NA	TRBJ2-7	TRBV6-5	few	TGTGCCAGCAGTTACACTGGGACACGCTACGAGCAGTACTTC	CASSYTGTRYEQYF
NA	TRBJ2-5	TRBV2	NA	TGTGCCAGCAGTAGTCCGGGACCCCTCCGGGAGACCCAGTACTTC	CASSSPGPLRETQYF
NA	TRBJ2-3	TRBV12-3/TRBV12-4	few	TGTGCCAGCAAGCTGACTACAACCGGCGCAGATACGCAGTATTTT	CASKLTTTGADTQYF
NA	TRBJ2-5	TRBV11-2	few	TGTGCCAGCAGCTTAATCCCCAGTTCGGAGACCCAGTACTTC	CASSLIPSSETQYF
NA	TRBJ2-2	TRBV6-1	NA	TGTGCCAGCAGTGAATCGAGGGGGGACAGACCCACCGGGGAGCTGTTTTTT	CASSESRGDRPTGELFF
NA	TRBJ2-2	TRBV5-1	few	TGCGCCAGCAGCTTGAGGCTTTCCACCGGGGAGCTGTTTTTT	CASSLRLSTGELFF
NA	TRBJ2-1	TRBV19	few	TGTGCCAGTAGTATGTTGGAGCCGAGTCCTTCGGGGCAGTTCTTC	CASSMLEPSPSGQFF
NA	TRBJ2-5	TRBV27	NA	TGTGCCAGCGGCTCACAGGCGAGGGGGGAGACCCAGTACTTC	CASGSQARGETQYF